This is a list of T cell receptor beta chains from one sample in a study of radiotherapy plus CTLA-4 blockade in lung cancer. The protocol was immunoSEQ multiplex PCR, while the TCRdb copy is restricted to in-frame clones and leaves out a portion. The table includes 34,000 or so clones, roughly 70% detected once. The sample here was peripheral blood, taken from a patient treated with radiotherapy plus ipilimumab. The origin of the receptors is a human donor with non-small cell lung cancer that progressed on radiotherapy plus ipilimumab. Each CDR3 is given with its conserved first and last residue. The order of the fields is D gene, V gene, clone size, J gene, CDR3 DNA, CDR3 protein. D genes are given only for firm matches. Only part of the rows carry a size: once, few, many, or a class if the clone is expanded.

>TRBD2|TRBV2|-|TRBJ2-1
TGTGCCAGCAGTGAATTGCTAGCGGGAGTGGGGAATGAGCAGTTCTTC
CASSELLAGVGNEQFF
>TRBD2|TRBV19|once|TRBJ2-3
TGTGCCAGTAAGGAGCGGGGGGCTAGCACAGATACGCAGTATTTT
CASKERGASTDTQYF
>-|TRBV4-1|few|TRBJ1-3
TGCGCCAGCAGCCAAGCGTTACAGGCGGTTGGCACCATATATTTT
CASSQALQAVGTIYF
>TRBD2|TRBV4-2|-|TRBJ2-5
TGTGCCAGCAGCCAAGAGCTAGCGGGGATAGAGACCCAGTACTTC
CASSQELAGIETQYF
>TRBD1|TRBV5-1|few|TRBJ1-6
TGCGCCAGCAGCTTAGGTACAGGGGTCGGATCACCCCTCCACTTT
CASSLGTGVGSPLHF
>-|TRBV6-1|-|TRBJ1-1
TGTGCCAGCAGTTTCGACGGGAACACTGAAGCTTTCTTT
CASSFDGNTEAFF
>TRBD1|TRBV28|-|TRBJ1-5
TGTGCCACCCGGGACAGGGGGCAGATTGAGGGTCAGCCCCAGCATTTT
CATRDRGQIEGQPQHF
>TRBD2|TRBV6-4|-|TRBJ2-5
TGTGCCAACTATGGACTAGTGTCACTTCAAGAGACCCAGTACTTC
CANYGLVSLQETQYF
>-|TRBV7-3|-|TRBJ2-1
TGTGCCAGCAGCCCCTATAGCGGATCCTACAATGAGCAGTTCTTC
CASSPYSGSYNEQFF
>-|TRBV5-6|-|TRBJ1-6
TGTGCCAGCAGCTTGGGTCGGCATAATTCACCCCTCCACTTT
CASSLGRHNSPLHF
>-|TRBV5-1|-|TRBJ2-3
TGCGCCAGCAGCTTGGGGAAAACAGATACGCAGTATTTT
CASSLGKTDTQYF
>TRBD1|TRBV25-1|-|TRBJ1-2
TGTGCCAGCAGTGGACAGGGGTATGGCTACACCTTC
CASSGQGYGYTF
>-|TRBV27|-|TRBJ2-1
TGTGCCAGCAGTCGGGTGATCTACAATGAGCAGTTCTTC
CASSRVIYNEQFF
>TRBD2|TRBV19|once|TRBJ2-3
TGTGCCAGTAGTACTCGGGTAGCGGGGGGGCTTGATACGCAGTATTTT
CASSTRVAGGLDTQYF
>-|TRBV28|-|TRBJ1-1
TGTGCCAGCAGTTTTCAGGGGTGGAGTGAAGCTTTCTTT
CASSFQGWSEAFF
>-|TRBV7-8|few|TRBJ2-7
TGTGCCAGCAGCTTAGTTTCTGGGACCTACGAGCAGTACTTC
CASSLVSGTYEQYF
>TRBD1|TRBV10-3|-|TRBJ2-5
TGTGCCATCAGCCCCCCCGAGACAGGGAATGTGCGGACCCAGTACTTC
CAISPPETGNVRTQYF
>-|TRBV6-6|-|TRBJ1-1
TGTGCCAGCAGGGCACTTGGGACCTTAAGAGGCGCTTTCTTT
CASRALGTLRGAFF
>-|TRBV5-8|-|TRBJ2-2
TGTGCCAGCAGCTTCGTTGGTCGGACCGGGGAGCTGTTTTTT
CASSFVGRTGELFF
>TRBD2|TRBV28|few|TRBJ2-3
TGTGCCAGCAGTTCAGCGGGGGGCACAGATACGCAGTATTTT
CASSSAGGTDTQYF
>-|TRBV19|-|TRBJ2-1
TGTGCCAGTAGTATAGGGCAGAGCTCCTACAATGAGCAGTTCTTC
CASSIGQSSYNEQFF
>-|TRBV9|once|TRBJ2-3
TGTGCCAGCAGCCGGGACTCCCCCACAGATACGCAGTATTTT
CASSRDSPTDTQYF
>TRBD1|TRBV5-1|-|TRBJ1-2
TGCGCCAGCAGCTTGCAGACAGGGGATTTGCTCGGCTACACCTTC
CASSLQTGDLLGYTF
>TRBD2|TRBV6-5|-|TRBJ2-7
TGTGCCAGCTGCCGGACTAGCGCCTCCTACGAGCAGTACTTC
CASCRTSASYEQYF
>-|TRBV5-6|-|TRBJ2-7
TGTGCCAGCAGCCTCATTGATGCCTACGAGCAGTACTTC
CASSLIDAYEQYF
>-|TRBV11-2|-|TRBJ1-1
TGTGCCAGCAGCCCATACCCGATAGTGACAGGACCGAACACTGAAGCTTTCTTT
CASSPYPIVTGPNTEAFF
>TRBD1|TRBV28|-|TRBJ2-2
TGTGCCAGCAGTTTTTATGTTGGCAGGGGGCTAGCCGGGGAGCTGTTTTTT
CASSFYVGRGLAGELFF
>TRBD1|TRBV7-9|-|TRBJ1-1
TGTGCCAGCAGCTTGCCAAACAGGGGAGAGACTGAAGCTTTCTTT
CASSLPNRGETEAFF
>-|TRBV5-4|-|TRBJ1-1
TGTGCCAGCAGCTGGACGGAAGGGAACACTGAAGCTTTCTTT
CASSWTEGNTEAFF
>TRBD1|TRBV12-5|-|TRBJ2-5
TGTGCTAGTGGGCCTGGACAGGAGCAAGAGACCCAGTACTTC
CASGPGQEQETQYF
>-|TRBV5-1|-|TRBJ2-7
TGCGCCAGCAGCTTGGGGGCCGCAAGTATTAACGAGCAGTACTTC
CASSLGAASINEQYF
>-|TRBV14|-|TRBJ1-1
TGTGCCAGCAGCCAGAGTCCCGCCGCCAATGAAGCTTTCTTT
CASSQSPAANEAFF
>TRBD2|TRBV9|-|TRBJ2-1
TGTGCCAGCAGCGCCGGGCCCAGCGGGAAAATCTACGATGAGCAGTTCTTC
CASSAGPSGKIYDEQFF
>TRBD2|TRBV10-3|few|TRBJ2-3
TGTGCCATCACGGCTAGCGGGAGGAAAGATACGCAGTATTTT
CAITASGRKDTQYF
>-|TRBV27|-|TRBJ2-1
TGTGCCAGCACCGGTTTTGGCTATGAGCAGTTCTTC
CASTGFGYEQFF
>-|TRBV4-1|-|TRBJ2-3
TGCGCCAGCAGCCAAAACAGGGATGCAGATACGCAGTATTTT
CASSQNRDADTQYF
>-|TRBV6-5|-|TRBJ2-2
TGTGCCAGCAGTTATGGAGATAACACCGGGGAGCTGTTTTTT
CASSYGDNTGELFF
>TRBD1|TRBV29-1|once|TRBJ1-2
TGCAGCGTTGAAGCACAGGGGGCGATGGGCTACACCTTC
CSVEAQGAMGYTF
>-|TRBV11-2|-|TRBJ2-7
TGTGCCAGCAGCTTAGGGCAGTTACTCTCCTACGAGCAGTACTTC
CASSLGQLLSYEQYF
>-|TRBV4-1|once|TRBJ2-7
TGCGCCAGCAGCCAAGATCTGGGCACTGCCTACGAGCAGTACTTC
CASSQDLGTAYEQYF
>-|TRBV6-1|-|TRBJ2-3
TGTGCCAGCAGTGGGACAGCAGATACGCAGTATTTT
CASSGTADTQYF
>-|TRBV19|-|TRBJ2-2
TGTGCCAGTAGTATAATCTTCGGGGGGGAGCTGTTTTTT
CASSIIFGGELFF
>-|TRBV4-1|few|TRBJ2-2
TGCGCCAGCAGCCAAGATGTCGGGGAGCTGTTTTTT
CASSQDVGELFF
>-|TRBV6-1|few|TRBJ1-2
TGTGCCAGCAGTGAAGCGTTGGCGGCGGGCTATGGCTACACCTTC
CASSEALAAGYGYTF
>-|TRBV6-5|-|TRBJ1-1
TGTGCCAGCAGTTACCAGGAATGGACTGAAGCTTTCTTT
CASSYQEWTEAFF
>TRBD2|TRBV7-9|-|TRBJ2-1
TGTGCCAGCAGCTTAGGAGCACTAGCGGTCGATGAGCAGTTCTTC
CASSLGALAVDEQFF
>-|TRBV14|-|TRBJ1-3
TGTGCCAGCAGTTCGGACGAGAACACCATATATTTT
CASSSDENTIYF
>-|TRBV10-3|-|TRBJ1-2
TGTGCCATCAGTGACCCTATGGTAACAGGCGACTATGGCTACACCTTC
CAISDPMVTGDYGYTF
>TRBD1|TRBV11-2|few|TRBJ2-2
TGTGCCAGCAGCTTAGTCCGGACAGGGTTGGATACCGGGGAGCTGTTTTTT
CASSLVRTGLDTGELFF
>-|TRBV5-1|few|TRBJ1-2
TGCGCCAGCAGTCCCTCCCGAGGCACTTATGGCTACACCTTC
CASSPSRGTYGYTF
>-|TRBV5-6|-|TRBJ1-1
TGTGCCAGCAGCCTATTAGGACAAAACACTGAAGCTTTCTTT
CASSLLGQNTEAFF
>TRBD1|TRBV19|-|TRBJ2-5
TGTGCCAGTAGCGGACAGGGCCCAGAGACCCAGTACTTC
CASSGQGPETQYF
>-|TRBV4-3|-|TRBJ1-1
TGCGCCAGCAGCCAACACATGAACACTGAAGCTTTCTTT
CASSQHMNTEAFF
>TRBD1|TRBV28|few|TRBJ1-2
TGTGCCAGCAGTTCAGACAGGGGGCTCCTCTATGGCTACACCTTC
CASSSDRGLLYGYTF
>-|TRBV28|-|TRBJ2-7
TGTGCCAGCTCTAGCCCGGGCTTATACGAGCAGTACTTC
CASSSPGLYEQYF
>-|TRBV19|-|TRBJ2-2
TGTGCCAGTAGTATAGACTCGATTTTAATCATGGCGACAAGGGAGCTGTTTTTT
CASSIDSILIMATRELFF
>-|TRBV6-5|-|TRBJ1-1
TGTGCCAGCAGTTACTTAATTTCGGGGGGGGTCGGAGAAGCTTTCTTT
CASSYLISGGVGEAFF